These T cell receptor beta chains were read from a single sample in a study of CD4 T cells in relation to SARS-CoV-2 and coronaviruses. Measured with immunoSEQ multiplex PCR; TCRdb has only the in-frame clones, and not every one. The table records some 42,000 clones, more than 75% of them present only once. Sequencing used memory CD4+ T cells from PBMCs. Source of these receptors: an adult with COVID-19. Each CDR3 is given with its conserved first and last residue. A D gene is named only where the DNA matches it firmly. Clone size is stated in some rows and not others, as once, few, many or a class when expanded.

V gene	J gene	clone size	D gene	CDR3 length	CDR3 DNA	CDR3 protein
TRBV14	TRBJ1-4	NA	NA	18	TGTGCCAGCAGCCAATGGAAGGACTCCGGGGGGGTGAATGAAAAACTGTTTTTT	CASSQWKDSGGVNEKLFF
TRBV4-1	TRBJ1-2	once	NA	16	TGCGCCAGCAGCCAAGAGGGAGGACAAGCTAACTATGGCTACACCTTC	CASSQEGGQANYGYTF
TRBV5-6	TRBJ1-5	NA	TRBD1	14	TGTGCCAGCAGCTTGAAACAGGGGAGTCAGCCCCAGCATTTT	CASSLKQGSQPQHF
TRBV19	TRBJ1-1	NA	TRBD1	14	TGTGCCAGTAGTATGGACAGGGGGCAAACTGAAGCTTTCTTT	CASSMDRGQTEAFF
TRBV3-1/TRBV3-2	TRBJ2-7	NA	NA	15	TGTGCCAGCAGCCAAGTACTGGACACCACATACGAGCAGTACTTC	CASSQVLDTTYEQYF
TRBV5-6	TRBJ1-1	NA	TRBD1	13	TGTGCCAGCAGCTCGACAGGGCTAGCTGAAGCTTTCTTT	CASSSTGLAEAFF
TRBV11-3	TRBJ2-1	NA	NA	15	TGTGCCAGCAGCTTAGAAGTGGGGGGCTCCCATGAGCAGTTCTTC	CASSLEVGGSHEQFF
TRBV7-3	TRBJ2-7	NA	NA	15	TGTGCCAGCAGCTTAAATTCCAGGGGCCCCTACGAGCAGTACTTC	CASSLNSRGPYEQYF
TRBV3-1/TRBV3-2	TRBJ1-2	NA	NA	16	TGTGCCAGCAGCTGGTCCGGCGACTCGACTAATTATGGCTACACCTTC	CASSWSGDSTNYGYTF
TRBV5-4	TRBJ1-2	NA	TRBD1	14	TGTGCCAGCAGCGATCGGACAGGGTTATATGGCTACACCTTC	CASSDRTGLYGYTF
TRBV28	TRBJ2-7	NA	NA	13	TGTGCCAGCATGACACTAGCACCCTACGAGCAGTACTTC	CASMTLAPYEQYF
TRBV14	TRBJ1-2	NA	TRBD1	15	TGTGCCAGCAGCCAGGCAATCCCGGGACAGGGCGGCTACACCTTC	CASSQAIPGQGGYTF
TRBV3-1/TRBV3-2	TRBJ1-1	NA	NA	16	TGTGCCAGCAGCCAAGGGGGGGCTCGGGGAAACACTGAAGCTTTCTTT	CASSQGGARGNTEAFF
TRBV6-6	TRBJ1-3	NA	NA	13	TGTGCCAGCTCCGAGGGGGCTGGAAACACCATATATTTT	CASSEGAGNTIYF
TRBV7-8	TRBJ2-2	NA	NA	13	TGTGCCAGCAGTACACAATACACCGGGGAGCTGTTTTTT	CASSTQYTGELFF
TRBV7-8	TRBJ2-7	NA	TRBD1	17	TGTGCCAGCAGCTTATCGACGGGGCCGACAGGGGGCTACGAGCAGTACTTC	CASSLSTGPTGGYEQYF
TRBV2	TRBJ1-3	NA	TRBD1	19	TGTGCCAGCAGTGAGGGTCGGTGGCGAGGGACAGACTCTGGAAACACCATATATTTT	CASSEGRWRGTDSGNTIYF